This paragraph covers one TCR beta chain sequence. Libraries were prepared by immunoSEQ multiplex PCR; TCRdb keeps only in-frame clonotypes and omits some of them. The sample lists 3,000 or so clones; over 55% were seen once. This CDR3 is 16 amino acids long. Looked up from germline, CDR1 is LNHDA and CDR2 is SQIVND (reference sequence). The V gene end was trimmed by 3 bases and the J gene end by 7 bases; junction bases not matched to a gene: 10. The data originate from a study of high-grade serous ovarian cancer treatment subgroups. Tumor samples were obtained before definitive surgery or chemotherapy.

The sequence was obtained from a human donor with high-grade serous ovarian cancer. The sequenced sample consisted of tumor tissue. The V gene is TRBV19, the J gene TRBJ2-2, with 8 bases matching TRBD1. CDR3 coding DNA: TGTGCCAGTAGTATGATCCAGGGGGCGATCGGCGGGGAGCTGTTTTTT. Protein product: CASSMIQGAIGGELFF.